The clone carrying this TCR beta chain was observed a few times. The antigen is undetermined. The CDR3 sequence is 14 residues long. The V and J ends lost 1 base and 1 base respectively, with 7 bases between them. Germline V gives CDR1 MGHRA, CDR2 YSYEKL. It was with unique molecular identifiers that the TCRbeta library was prepared. TCRdb re-derived calls from the PCR reads in MiXCR, one entry per CDR3 protein. The sample shows 98,000 or so distinct CDR3 sequences, less than 25% of them seen only once. This record comes from a study of T-cell reconstitution after alpha-beta-depleted transplantation in children. The study's findings and limits: One year after transplant, T-cell counts and diversity came mostly from newly produced T cells. Several hundred expanded graft clones reportedly supplied alpha-beta T cells about two months after transplant. Surviving recipient T cells and intrathymic progenitors accounted for some patients' high TCRbeta diversity at day 60.

The rearrangement joins TRBV4-1 to TRBJ1-1; unclear D gene. The origin of this receptor is a boy younger than 10 with acute lymphoblastic leukemia, due to receive a stem cell transplant. The starting material was PBMCs, obtained before TCRalphabeta/CD19-depleted stem cell transplant. The CDR3 is CASSQGTKNTEAFF. The CDR3 DNA follows: TGCGCCAGCAGCCAAGGAACCAAGAACACTGAAGCTTTCTTT.